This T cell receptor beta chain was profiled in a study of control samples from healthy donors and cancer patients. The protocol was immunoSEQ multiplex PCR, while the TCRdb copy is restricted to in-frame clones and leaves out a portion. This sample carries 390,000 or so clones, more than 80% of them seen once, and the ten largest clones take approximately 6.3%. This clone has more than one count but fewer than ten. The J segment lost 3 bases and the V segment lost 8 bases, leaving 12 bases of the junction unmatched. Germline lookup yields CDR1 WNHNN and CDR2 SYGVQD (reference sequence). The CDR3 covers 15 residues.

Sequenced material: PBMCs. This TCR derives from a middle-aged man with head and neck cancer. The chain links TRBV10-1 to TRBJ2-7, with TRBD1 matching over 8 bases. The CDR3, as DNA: TGCGCCAGCTCTAATACCGGGACAGGAGTCTACGAGCAGTACTTC. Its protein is CASSNTGTGVYEQYF.